Listed below are T cell receptor beta chains from one sample, sequenced in a study of radiotherapy plus CTLA-4 blockade in lung cancer. Here immunoSEQ multiplex PCR was the method, and the copy in TCRdb shows in-frame clones only, minus some. The sample holds tens of thousands of clones; less than 85% are singletons and the top ten take approximately 0.8%. Sequences were derived from peripheral blood, sampled from a patient treated with radiotherapy plus ipilimumab. The receptors were sampled from a human donor with non-small cell lung cancer who had stable disease on radiotherapy plus ipilimumab. CDR3s include the opening cysteine and the closing phenylalanine or tryptophan. The order of the fields is V gene, clone size, J gene, D gene, CDR3 protein, CDR3 DNA. The D gene is left open where the match is weak. Not every row has a clone size; where given, it reads once, few, many or a size class.

V: TRBV15
size: -
J: TRBJ2-3
D: TRBD1
CDR3: CATSRTRQGRTDTQYF
DNA: TGTGCCACCAGCAGGACTCGACAGGGGCGCACAGATACGCAGTATTTT

V: TRBV6-5
size: -
J: TRBJ1-1
D: TRBD1
CDR3: CASSPRQGNTEAFF
DNA: TGTGCCAGCAGTCCGCGACAGGGAAACACTGAAGCTTTCTTT

V: TRBV7-2
size: -
J: TRBJ1-1
D: -
CDR3: CASSFSGTQNTEAFF
DNA: TGTGCCAGCAGCTTCTCCGGGACCCAGAACACTGAAGCTTTCTTT

V: TRBV7-2
size: -
J: TRBJ2-7
D: -
CDR3: CASSSTAFAYEQYF
DNA: TGTGCCAGCAGCTCGACAGCGTTTGCCTACGAGCAGTACTTC

V: TRBV19
size: many
J: TRBJ2-7
D: TRBD1
CDR3: CASTPGTGGRYEQYF
DNA: TGTGCCAGTACCCCGGGAACAGGGGGCCGCTACGAGCAGTACTTC

V: TRBV27
size: -
J: TRBJ1-5
D: -
CDR3: CASSTGYSNQPQHF
DNA: TGTGCCAGCAGTACCGGGTATAGCAATCAGCCCCAGCATTTT

V: TRBV5-1
size: once
J: TRBJ2-3
D: -
CDR3: CASSLAGAGTDTQYF
DNA: TGCGCCAGCAGCTTGGCCGGGGCGGGCACAGATACGCAGTATTTT

V: TRBV5-5
size: -
J: TRBJ2-7
D: -
CDR3: CASSLAYYEQYF
DNA: TGTGCCAGCAGCTTGGCGTATTACGAGCAGTACTTC

V: TRBV6-1
size: few
J: TRBJ2-7
D: TRBD1
CDR3: CASSEGQYEQYF
DNA: TGTGCCAGCAGTGAGGGACAGTACGAGCAGTACTTC

V: TRBV18
size: -
J: TRBJ1-1
D: -
CDR3: CASSPQGDNTEAFF
DNA: TGTGCCAGCTCACCTCAGGGTGACAACACTGAAGCTTTCTTT

V: TRBV28
size: -
J: TRBJ1-2
D: -
CDR3: CASTLGGGYGYTF
DNA: TGTGCCAGCACCTTGGGGGGAGGGTATGGCTACACCTTC